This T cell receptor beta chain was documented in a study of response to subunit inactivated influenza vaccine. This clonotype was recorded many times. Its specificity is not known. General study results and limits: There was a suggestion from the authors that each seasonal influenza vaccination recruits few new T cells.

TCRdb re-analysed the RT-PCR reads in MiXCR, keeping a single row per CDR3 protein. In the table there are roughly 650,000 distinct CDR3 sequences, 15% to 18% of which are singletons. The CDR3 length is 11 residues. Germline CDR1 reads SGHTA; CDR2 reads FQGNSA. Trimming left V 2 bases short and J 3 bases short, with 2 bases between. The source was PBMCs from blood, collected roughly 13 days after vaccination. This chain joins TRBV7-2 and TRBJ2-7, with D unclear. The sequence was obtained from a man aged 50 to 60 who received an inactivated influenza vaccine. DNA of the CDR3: TGTGCCAGCAGCTTATACTACGAGCAGTACTTC. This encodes CASSLYYEQYF.